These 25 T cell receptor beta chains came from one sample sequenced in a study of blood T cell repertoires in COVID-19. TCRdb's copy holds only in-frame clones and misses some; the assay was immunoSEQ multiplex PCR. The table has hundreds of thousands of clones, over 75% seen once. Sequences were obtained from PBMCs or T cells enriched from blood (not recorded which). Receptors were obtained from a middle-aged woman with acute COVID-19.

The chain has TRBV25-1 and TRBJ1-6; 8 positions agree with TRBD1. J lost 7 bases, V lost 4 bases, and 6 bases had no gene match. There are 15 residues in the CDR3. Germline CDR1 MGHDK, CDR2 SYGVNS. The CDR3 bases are TGTGCCAGCAGTGGCGCCGGGACAGGAAATTCACCCCTCCACTTT. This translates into CASSGAGTGNSPLHF.

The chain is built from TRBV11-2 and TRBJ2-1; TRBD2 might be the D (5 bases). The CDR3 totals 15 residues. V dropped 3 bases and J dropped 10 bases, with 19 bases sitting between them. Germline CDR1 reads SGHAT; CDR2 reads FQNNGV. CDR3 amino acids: CASSFPGSGEREQFF. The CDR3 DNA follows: TGTGCCAGCAGCTTTCCCGGGTCCGGGGAGCGGGAGCAGTTCTTC.

The DNA for the CDR3 is TGCGCCAGCAGCTTGATGGGGCGTACTGAAGCTTTCTTT. Its protein is CASSLMGRTEAFF. The chain employs TRBV5-1 and TRBJ1-1, with a tentative D call TRBD1 (5 bases). V gave up 1 base and J gave up 5 bases, with 9 bases separating them. Germline values: CDR1 SGHRS, CDR2 YFSETQ. The CDR3 consists of 13 residues.

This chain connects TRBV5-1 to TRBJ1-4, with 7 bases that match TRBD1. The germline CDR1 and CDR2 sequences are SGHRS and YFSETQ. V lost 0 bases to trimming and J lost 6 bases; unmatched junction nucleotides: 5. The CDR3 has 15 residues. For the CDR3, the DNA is TGCGCCAGCAGCTTGGACAGGGGAAATGATGAAAAACTGTTTTTT. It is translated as CASSLDRGNDEKLFF.

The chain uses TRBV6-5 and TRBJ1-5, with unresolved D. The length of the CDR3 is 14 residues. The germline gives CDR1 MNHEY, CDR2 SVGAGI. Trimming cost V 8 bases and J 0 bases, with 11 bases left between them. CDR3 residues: CASSFLSSNQPQHF. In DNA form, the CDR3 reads TGTGCCAGCTCCTTCCTCTCTAGCAATCAGCCCCAGCATTTT.

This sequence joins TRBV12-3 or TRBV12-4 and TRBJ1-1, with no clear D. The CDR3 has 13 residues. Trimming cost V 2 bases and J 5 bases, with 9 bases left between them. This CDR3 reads CASSLNFGTEAFF. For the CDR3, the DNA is TGTGCCAGCAGTTTAAATTTCGGTACTGAAGCTTTCTTT.

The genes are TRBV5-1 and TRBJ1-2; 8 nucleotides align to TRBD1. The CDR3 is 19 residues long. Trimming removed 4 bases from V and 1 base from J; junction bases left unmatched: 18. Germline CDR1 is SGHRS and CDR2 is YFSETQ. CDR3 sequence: CASSPLPGGVSSRNYGYTF. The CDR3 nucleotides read TGCGCCAGCAGCCCCCTCCCAGGGGGCGTTAGTTCTCGTAACTATGGCTACACCTTC.

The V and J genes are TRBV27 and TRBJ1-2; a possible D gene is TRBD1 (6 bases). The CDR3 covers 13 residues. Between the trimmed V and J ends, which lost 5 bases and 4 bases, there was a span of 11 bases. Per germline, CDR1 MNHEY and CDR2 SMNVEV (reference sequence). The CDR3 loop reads CASSQGGVYGYTF. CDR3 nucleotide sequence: TGTGCCAGCAGTCAAGGGGGTGTCTATGGCTACACCTTC.

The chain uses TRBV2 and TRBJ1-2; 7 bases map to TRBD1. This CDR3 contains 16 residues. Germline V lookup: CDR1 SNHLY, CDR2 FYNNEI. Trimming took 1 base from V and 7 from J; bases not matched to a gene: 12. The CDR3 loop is CASSEVQGGSSLGYTF. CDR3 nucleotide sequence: TGTGCCAGCAGTGAAGTGCAGGGGGGATCTTCTCTTGGCTACACCTTC.

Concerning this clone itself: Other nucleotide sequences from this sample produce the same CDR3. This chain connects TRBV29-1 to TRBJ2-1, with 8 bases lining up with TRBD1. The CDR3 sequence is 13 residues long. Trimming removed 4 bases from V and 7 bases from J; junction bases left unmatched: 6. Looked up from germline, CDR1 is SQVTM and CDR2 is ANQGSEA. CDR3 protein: CSVARTGSNEQFF. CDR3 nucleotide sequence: TGCAGCGTTGCGCGGACAGGGAGTAATGAGCAGTTCTTC.

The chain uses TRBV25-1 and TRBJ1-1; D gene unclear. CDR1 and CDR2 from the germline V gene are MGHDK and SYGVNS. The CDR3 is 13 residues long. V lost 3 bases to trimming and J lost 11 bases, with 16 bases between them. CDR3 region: CASSDSLTLGAFF. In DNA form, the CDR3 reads TGTGCCAGCAGTGATTCCCTGACTCTTGGTGCTTTCTTT.

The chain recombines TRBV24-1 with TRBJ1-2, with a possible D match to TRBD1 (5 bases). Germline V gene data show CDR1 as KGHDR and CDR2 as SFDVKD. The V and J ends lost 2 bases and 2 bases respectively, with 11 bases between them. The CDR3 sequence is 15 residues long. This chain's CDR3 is CATSDYRGGNYGYTF. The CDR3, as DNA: TGTGCCACCAGTGATTATCGGGGGGGAAACTATGGCTACACCTTC.

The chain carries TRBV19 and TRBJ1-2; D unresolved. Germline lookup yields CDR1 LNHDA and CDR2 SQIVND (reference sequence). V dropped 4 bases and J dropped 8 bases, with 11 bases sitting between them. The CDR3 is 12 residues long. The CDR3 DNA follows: TGTGCCAGTAGTAGGGAGGTCTACGGCTACACCTTC. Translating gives CASSREVYGYTF.

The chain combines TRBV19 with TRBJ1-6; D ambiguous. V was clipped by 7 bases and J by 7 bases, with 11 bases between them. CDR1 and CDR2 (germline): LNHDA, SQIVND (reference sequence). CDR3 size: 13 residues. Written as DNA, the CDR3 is TGTGCCAGTAAATTAAGAGAGAATTCACCCCTCCACTTT. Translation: CASKLRENSPLHF.

In nucleotides, the CDR3 is TGCGCCAGCAGCCCGGGACAGGGGAGCAATCAGCCCCAGCATTTT. This translates into CASSPGQGSNQPQHF. This chain connects TRBV5-1 to TRBJ1-5; 10 bases align to TRBD1. The CDR3 runs 15 residues. Germline CDR1 reads SGHRS; CDR2 reads YFSETQ. The junction had 2 bases not matched to a gene; V was cut back by 4 bases and J by 1 base.

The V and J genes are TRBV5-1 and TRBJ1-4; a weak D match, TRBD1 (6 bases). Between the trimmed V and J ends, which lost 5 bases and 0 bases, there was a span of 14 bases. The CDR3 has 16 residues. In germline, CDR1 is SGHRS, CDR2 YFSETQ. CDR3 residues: CASRPGQSTTNEKLFF. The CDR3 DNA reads TGCGCCAGCAGACCTGGACAGTCTACAACTAATGAAAAACTGTTTTTT.

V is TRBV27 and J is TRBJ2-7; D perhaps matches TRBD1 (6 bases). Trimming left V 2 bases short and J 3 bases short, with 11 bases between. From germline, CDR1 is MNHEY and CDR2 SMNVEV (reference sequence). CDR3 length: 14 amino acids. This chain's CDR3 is CASSLTGNYYEQYF. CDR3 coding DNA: TGTGCCAGCAGTTTAACAGGGAATTACTACGAGCAGTACTTC.

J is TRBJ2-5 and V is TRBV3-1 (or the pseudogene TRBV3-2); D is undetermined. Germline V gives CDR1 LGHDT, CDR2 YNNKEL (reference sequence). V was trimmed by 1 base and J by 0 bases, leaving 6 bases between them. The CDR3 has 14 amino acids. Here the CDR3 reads CASSQVANQETQYF. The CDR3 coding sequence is TGTGCCAGCAGCCAAGTAGCCAACCAAGAGACCCAGTACTTC.

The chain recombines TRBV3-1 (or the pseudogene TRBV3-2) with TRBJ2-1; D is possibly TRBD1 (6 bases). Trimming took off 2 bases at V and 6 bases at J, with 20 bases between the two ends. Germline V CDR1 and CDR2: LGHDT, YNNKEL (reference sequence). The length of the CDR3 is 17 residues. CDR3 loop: CASSQSTGTPRGNEQFF. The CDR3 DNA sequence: TGTGCCAGCAGCCAATCTACCGGGACACCACGGGGCAATGAGCAGTTCTTC.

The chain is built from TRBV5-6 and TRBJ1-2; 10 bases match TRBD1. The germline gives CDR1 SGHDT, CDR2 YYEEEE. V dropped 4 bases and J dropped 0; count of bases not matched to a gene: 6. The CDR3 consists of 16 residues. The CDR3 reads CASSPGDRGANYGYTF. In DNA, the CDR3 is TGTGCCAGCAGCCCCGGGGACAGGGGCGCTAACTATGGCTACACCTTC.

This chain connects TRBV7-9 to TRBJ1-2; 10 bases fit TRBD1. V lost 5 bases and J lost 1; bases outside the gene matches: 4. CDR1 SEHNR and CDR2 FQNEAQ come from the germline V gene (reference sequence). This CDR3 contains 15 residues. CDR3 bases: TGTGCCAGCAGCACTGGACAGGGGGTTAACTATGGCTACACCTTC. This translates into CASSTGQGVNYGYTF. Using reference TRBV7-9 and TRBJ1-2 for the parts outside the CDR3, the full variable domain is DTGVSQNPRHKITKRGQNVTFRCDPISEHNRLYWYRQTLGQGPEFLTYFQNEAQLEKSRLLSDRFSAERPKGSFSTLEIQRTEQGDSAMYLCASSTGQGVNYGYTFGSGTRLTVV.

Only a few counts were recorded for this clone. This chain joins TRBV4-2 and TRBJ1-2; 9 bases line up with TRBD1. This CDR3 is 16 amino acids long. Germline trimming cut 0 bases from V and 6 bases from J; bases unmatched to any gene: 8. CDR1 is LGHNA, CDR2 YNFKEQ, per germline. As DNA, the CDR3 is TGTGCCAGCAGCCAAGAAAGACAGGGGGAGGTAAATGGCTACACCTTC. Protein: CASSQERQGEVNGYTF.

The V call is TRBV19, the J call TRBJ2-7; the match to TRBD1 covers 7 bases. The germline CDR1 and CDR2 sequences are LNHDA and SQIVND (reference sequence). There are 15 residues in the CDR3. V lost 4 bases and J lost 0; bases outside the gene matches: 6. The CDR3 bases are TGTGCCAGTAGTAGGACAGGTTTTTACTCCTACGAGCAGTACTTC. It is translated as CASSRTGFYSYEQYF.

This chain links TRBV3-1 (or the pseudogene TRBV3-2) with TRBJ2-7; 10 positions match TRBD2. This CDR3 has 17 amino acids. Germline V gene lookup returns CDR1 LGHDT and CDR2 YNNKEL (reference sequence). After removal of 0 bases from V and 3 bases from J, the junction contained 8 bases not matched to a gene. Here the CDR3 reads CASSQDLKRGGRYEQYF. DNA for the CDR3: TGTGCCAGCAGCCAAGATTTAAAGCGGGGGGGCCGCTACGAGCAGTACTTC.

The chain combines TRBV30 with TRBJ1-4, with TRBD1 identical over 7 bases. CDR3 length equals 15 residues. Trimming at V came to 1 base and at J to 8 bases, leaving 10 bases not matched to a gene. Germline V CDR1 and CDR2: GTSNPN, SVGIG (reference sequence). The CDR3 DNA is TGTGCCTGGAGTGCAAAGACAGGGACAAGAGAAAAACTGTTTTTT. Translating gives CAWSAKTGTREKLFF.